This T cell receptor beta chain stems from a study of blood T cell repertoires in COVID-19. Study-level information: Samples taken during acute and convalescent COVID-19 were collected in the United States, Italy and Spain. T cells, B-cell-depleted T cells, or PBMCs provided the cDNA or gDNA that served as material.

This CDR3 has 14 amino acids. Trimming removed 5 bases at V and 3 bases at J, with 8 bases between. The germline V gene encodes CDR1 SNHLY and CDR2 FYNNEI. This clone was seen just once. Sequenced by immunoSEQ multiplex PCR; TCRdb stores in-frame clones only, minus some. The sample carries more than 150,000 clones, about 86% recorded once. This sequence joins TRBV2 and TRBJ2-6; perhaps TRBD1 as D (6 bases). The specimen sequenced was peripheral blood. The source of this sequence is a middle-aged man with active or convalescent COVID-19. CDR3 DNA sequence: TGTGCCAGCAGTAAGGGGGATGGGGCCAACGTCCTGACTTTC. This codes for CASSKGDGANVLTF.